The TCR beta chain under discussion was sequenced for a study of tumor and adjacent non-tumor tissue in lung cancer. No cell sorting was done before RNA was extracted from the tissue. The normal lung tissue was taken more than 3 cm from the tumor edge. TCRbeta libraries were built with three rounds of nested PCR, modified from ARM-PCR. TCRdb reprocessed the multiplex PCR reads via MiXCR and lists one record per CDR3 protein. The data show more than 55,000 distinct CDR3 sequences, approximately 73% seen once. Germline lookup yields CDR1 MDHEN and CDR2 SYDVKM. CDR3 size: 15 residues. V lost 2 bases, J lost 3 bases, and 11 bases lay in between.

The receptor was derived from a man aged 60 to 69 with non-small cell lung cancer. The sample was distant non-tumor lung tissue. J is TRBJ1-5 and V is TRBV28; D call uncertain. CDR3 bases: TGTGCCAGCAGTTTAAGGGTAGGTGACAATCAGCCCCAGCATTTT. It encodes CASSLRVGDNQPQHF.